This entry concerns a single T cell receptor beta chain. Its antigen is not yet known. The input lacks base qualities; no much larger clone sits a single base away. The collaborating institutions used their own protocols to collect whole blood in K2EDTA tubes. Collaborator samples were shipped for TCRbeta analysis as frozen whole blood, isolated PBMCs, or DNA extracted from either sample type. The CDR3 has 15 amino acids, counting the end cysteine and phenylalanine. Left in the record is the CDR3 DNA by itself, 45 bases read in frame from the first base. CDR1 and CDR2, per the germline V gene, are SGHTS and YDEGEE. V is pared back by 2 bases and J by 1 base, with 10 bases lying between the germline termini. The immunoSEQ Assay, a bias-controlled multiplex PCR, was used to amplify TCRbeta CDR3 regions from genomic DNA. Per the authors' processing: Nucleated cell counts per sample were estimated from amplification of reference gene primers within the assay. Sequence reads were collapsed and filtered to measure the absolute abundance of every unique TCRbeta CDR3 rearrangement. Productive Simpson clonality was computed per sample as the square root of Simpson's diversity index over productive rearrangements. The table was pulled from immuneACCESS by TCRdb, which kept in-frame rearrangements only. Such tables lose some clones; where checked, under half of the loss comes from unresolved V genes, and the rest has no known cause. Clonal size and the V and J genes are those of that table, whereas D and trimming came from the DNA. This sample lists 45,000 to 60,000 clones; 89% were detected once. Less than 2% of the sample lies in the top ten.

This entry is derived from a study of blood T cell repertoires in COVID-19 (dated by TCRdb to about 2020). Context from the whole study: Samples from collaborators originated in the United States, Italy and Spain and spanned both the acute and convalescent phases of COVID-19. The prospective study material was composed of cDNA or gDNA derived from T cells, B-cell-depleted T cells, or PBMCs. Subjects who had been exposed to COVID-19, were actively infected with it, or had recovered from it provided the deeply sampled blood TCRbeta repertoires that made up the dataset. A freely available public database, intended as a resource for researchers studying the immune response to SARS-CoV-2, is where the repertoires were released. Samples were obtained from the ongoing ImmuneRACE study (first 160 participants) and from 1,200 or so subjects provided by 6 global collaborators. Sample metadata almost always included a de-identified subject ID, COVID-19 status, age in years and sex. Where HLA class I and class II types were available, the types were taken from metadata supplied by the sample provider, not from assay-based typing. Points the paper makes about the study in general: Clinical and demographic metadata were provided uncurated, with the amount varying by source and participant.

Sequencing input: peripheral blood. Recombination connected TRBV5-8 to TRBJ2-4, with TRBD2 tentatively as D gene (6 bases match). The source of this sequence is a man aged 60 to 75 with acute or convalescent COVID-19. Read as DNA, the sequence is TGTGCCAGCAGCTTTACCCGGGAGGCCAAAAACATTCAGTACTTC. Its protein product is CASSFTREAKNIQYF.